This entry describes one T cell receptor (beta chain). This sample is drawn from a study of control samples from healthy donors and cancer patients. Germline V CDR1 and CDR2: SGHAT, FQNNGV. Trimming cost V 7 bases and J 0 bases, with 11 bases left between them. The CDR3 has 14 residues. Sequencing used immunoSEQ multiplex PCR; TCRdb keeps in-frame clones, though not all of them. The sample records approximately 150,000 clones, 91% being singletons. The chain employs TRBV11-2 and TRBJ2-3; D gene uncertain. The sequence was obtained from a man younger than 45 in good health. What was sequenced was blood. In DNA form, the CDR3 reads TGTGCCAGCAACACAGAGAGTAGCACAGATACGCAGTATTTT. Its protein is CASNTESSTDTQYF.